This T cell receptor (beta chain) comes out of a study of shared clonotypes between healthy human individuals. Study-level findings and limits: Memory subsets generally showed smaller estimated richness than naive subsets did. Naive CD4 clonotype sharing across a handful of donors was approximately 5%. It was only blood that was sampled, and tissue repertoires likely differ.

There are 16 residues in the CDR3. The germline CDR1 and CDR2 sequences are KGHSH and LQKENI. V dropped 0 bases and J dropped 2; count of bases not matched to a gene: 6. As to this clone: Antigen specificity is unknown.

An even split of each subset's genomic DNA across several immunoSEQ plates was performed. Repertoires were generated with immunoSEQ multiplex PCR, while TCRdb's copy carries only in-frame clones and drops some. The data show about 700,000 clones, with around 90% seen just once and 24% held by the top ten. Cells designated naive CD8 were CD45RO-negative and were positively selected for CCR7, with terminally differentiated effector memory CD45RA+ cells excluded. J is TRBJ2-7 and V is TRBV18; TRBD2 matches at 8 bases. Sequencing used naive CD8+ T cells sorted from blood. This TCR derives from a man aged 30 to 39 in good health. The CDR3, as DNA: TGTGCCAGCTCACCACCCACAGCGGGAGCCCCCTACGAGCAGTACTTC. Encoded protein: CASSPPTAGAPYEQYF.